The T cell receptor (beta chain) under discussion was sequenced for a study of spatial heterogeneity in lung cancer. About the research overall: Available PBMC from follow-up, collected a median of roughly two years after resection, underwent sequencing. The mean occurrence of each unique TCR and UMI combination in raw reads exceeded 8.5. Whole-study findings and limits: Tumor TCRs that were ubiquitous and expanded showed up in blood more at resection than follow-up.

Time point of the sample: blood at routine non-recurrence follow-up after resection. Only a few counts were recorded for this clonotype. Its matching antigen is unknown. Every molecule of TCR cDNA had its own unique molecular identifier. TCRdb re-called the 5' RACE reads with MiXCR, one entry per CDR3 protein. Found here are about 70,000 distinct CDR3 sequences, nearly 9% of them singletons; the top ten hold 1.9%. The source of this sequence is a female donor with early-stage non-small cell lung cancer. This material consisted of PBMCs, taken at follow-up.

The CDR3 reads CASSLRGLRTNEKLFF. The CDR3 DNA follows: TGTGCCAGCAGCCTACGGGGCCTAAGGACTAATGAAAAACTGTTTTTT. V is TRBV7-9 and J is TRBJ1-4; weak D call: TRBD1 (5 bases). Germline V lookup: CDR1 SEHNR, CDR2 FQNEAQ (reference sequence). Trimming left V 5 bases short and J 2 bases short, with 15 bases between. The CDR3 is made up of 16 amino acids.